The 22 T cell receptor beta chains below come from one sample, sequenced in a study of blood T cells in healthy people across ages. Using a J-beta primer mix together with a sample-barcoded 5' primer, a second PCR was run for about 6 to 12 cycles. TCRdb analysed the 5' RACE reads with MiXCR anew, one entry per CDR3 protein. The data contain 700,000 to 950,000 distinct CDR3 sequences, 55% to 70% of them singletons. The sample consisted of blood. The receptor source for this set is a man aged 30 to 45 in good health.

The chain carries TRBV30 and TRBJ1-2; the D gene is possibly TRBD1 (5 bases). Between the trimmed V and J ends, which lost 1 base and 8 bases, there was a span of 17 bases. CDR1 is GTSNPN, CDR2 SVGIG, per germline (reference sequence). The CDR3 contains 14 residues. CDR3 sequence reads: CAWSGGADSYGYTF. In DNA, the CDR3 is TGTGCCTGGAGTGGTGGGGCAGACAGCTACGGCTACACCTTC.

This clonotype was counted once. V gene TRBV15 combines with J gene TRBJ2-3, with 10 bases lining up with TRBD2. CDR3 length equals 16 residues. Germline V CDR1 and CDR2: LNHNV, YYDKDF (reference sequence). Losses at the gene ends were 4 bases for V and 2 bases for J; bases not matched to a gene: 6. CDR3 region: CATSMRLAGPTDTQYF. DNA of the CDR3: TGTGCCACCAGCATGCGACTAGCGGGCCCCACAGATACGCAGTATTTT.

This clonotype was seen at least ten times. The chain links TRBV7-2 to TRBJ2-5; no firm D call. The V gene lost 3 bases and the J gene lost 1 base, with 6 bases spanning the gap. The length of the CDR3 is 13 residues. Germline values: CDR1 SGHTA, CDR2 FQGNSA. The CDR3 region has the DNA TGTGCCAGCAGCTTCGTACCCCAAGAGACCCAGTACTTC. It codes for CASSFVPQETQYF. The full variable domain, completed using reference TRBV7-2 and TRBJ2-5, is GAGVSQSPSNKVTEKGKDVELRCDPISGHTALYWYRQSLGQGLEFLIYFQGNSAPDKSGLPSDRFSAERTGGSVSTLTIQRTQQEDSAVYLCASSFVPQETQYFGPGTRLLVL.

CDR3 in DNA: TGCGCCAGCACCCTAGGGGGATTCTTGGATACGCAGTATTTT. Encoded protein: CASTLGGFLDTQYF. V gene TRBV5-1 combines with J gene TRBJ2-3; D perhaps matches TRBD1 (6 bases). CDR1 and CDR2 from the germline V gene are SGHRS and YFSETQ. The CDR3 sequence is 14 residues long. Trimming left V 6 bases short and J 6 bases short, with 17 bases between.

The chain recombines TRBV4-3 with TRBJ2-3; a weak D match, TRBD2 (5 bases). Trimming took off 0 bases at V and 3 bases at J, with 13 bases between the two ends. Germline V CDR1 and CDR2: LGHNA, YSLEER. CDR3 size: 16 residues. This CDR3 reads CASSQDSGIGTDTQYF. CDR3 nucleotides: TGCGCCAGCAGCCAAGATTCGGGGATAGGGACAGATACGCAGTATTTT.

The V call is TRBV9, the J call TRBJ2-5; TRBD2 aligns across 12 bases. Germline-derived CDR1 and CDR2 are SGDLS and YYNGEE. The ends lost 4 bases at V and 2 bases at J; junction bases unmatched: 12. CDR3 size: 18 residues. The CDR3 region has the DNA TGTGCCAGCAGCCCTCTCCGGGGACTAGCGGGTGGGCAAGAGACCCAGTACTTC. Its protein product is CASSPLRGLAGGQETQYF.

The J gene is TRBJ2-7, the V gene TRBV27, with 8 bases that match TRBD2. The CDR3 spans 13 residues. CDR1 is MNHEY and CDR2 is SMNVEV in the germline V gene (reference sequence). J gave up 5 bases and V 6 bases, and 6 bases lay outside the gene matches. The CDR3 sequence is CASRQREWDEQYF. The CDR3, as DNA: TGTGCCAGCAGACAGCGGGAGTGGGACGAGCAGTACTTC.

This clonotype appeared a few times. The rearrangement uses TRBV7-2 and TRBJ2-1, with D unclear. The CDR3 totals 14 residues. Germline V gene lookup returns CDR1 SGHTA and CDR2 FQGNSA. The V and J ends lost 6 bases and 2 bases respectively, with 11 bases between them. The CDR3 reads CASRFGTTYNEQFF. The CDR3 nucleotides are TGTGCCAGCAGGTTCGGCACGACCTACAATGAGCAGTTCTTC.

The chain couples TRBV18 to TRBJ2-7; TRBD2 is a possible D gene (5 bases). Germline V gene sequence: CDR1 KGHSH, CDR2 LQKENI. V lost 3 bases and J lost 3, with 15 bases in between. The CDR3 loop spans 15 amino acids. The CDR3 bases are TGTGCCAGCTCACCCGGAGGTACGGGCTTCTACGAGCAGTACTTC. Protein: CASSPGGTGFYEQYF.

This clonotype came up once. The V call is TRBV7-6, the J call TRBJ2-1; TRBD2 is a possible D gene (6 bases). This CDR3 spans 16 amino acids. V lost 5 bases, J lost 7 bases, and 21 bases lay in between. The V gene's germline CDR1 is SGHVS and CDR2 FNYEAQ. The CDR3 region has the DNA TGTGCCAGCAGCCAATTACCGGGACTTAGCAGGAATGAGCAGTTCTTC. Translation gives CASSQLPGLSRNEQFF. Filled out from reference TRBV7-6 and TRBJ2-1, the complete variable domain reads GAGVSQSPRYKVTKRGQDVALRCDPISGHVSLYWYRQALGQGPEFLTYFNYEAQQDKSGLPNDRFSAERPEGSISTLTIQRTEQRDSAMYRCASSQLPGLSRNEQFFGPGTRLTVL.

The V and J genes are TRBV20-1 and TRBJ2-5; no clear D gene. Germline V gene data show CDR1 as DFQATT and CDR2 as SNEGSKA (reference sequence). Trimming cost V 3 bases and J 0 bases, with 14 bases left between them. The CDR3 extends over 15 amino acids. For the CDR3, the DNA is TGCAGTGCTAGCCCCCTTCGAACAGACCAAGAGACCCAGTACTTC. Protein product: CSASPLRTDQETQYF.

This clonotype has only one observation. V usage is TRBV4-1 and J usage is TRBJ2-2; D uncertain. Between the trimmed V and J ends, which lost 0 bases and 6 bases, there was a span of 2 bases. CDR3 size: 12 residues. Per germline, CDR1 MGHRA and CDR2 YSYEKL. The CDR3 region is CASSQDPGELFF. The CDR3 DNA is TGCGCCAGCAGCCAAGATCCCGGGGAGCTGTTTTTT.

The rearrangement links TRBV7-2 to TRBJ1-5; 8 positions agree with TRBD1. The CDR3 length is 16 residues. The V and J ends lost 0 bases and 7 bases, in that order; junction bases with no gene match: 8. Germline V lookup: CDR1 SGHTA, CDR2 FQGNSA. CDR3 residues: CASSLAGQGANQPQHF. CDR3 nucleotide sequence: TGTGCCAGCAGCTTAGCGGGGCAGGGGGCGAACCAGCCCCAGCATTTT.

V usage is TRBV7-2 and J usage is TRBJ2-2; weak D call: TRBD1 (5 bases). V was clipped by 1 base and J by 6 bases, with 15 bases between them. Looked up from germline, CDR1 is SGHTA and CDR2 is FQGNSA. CDR3 length equals 16 residues. This CDR3 is CASSLVPDIPAGELFF. In DNA form, the CDR3 reads TGTGCCAGCAGCTTAGTCCCGGACATACCGGCCGGGGAGCTGTTTTTT.

This chain links TRBV20-1 with TRBJ2-1; 7 nucleotides align to TRBD2. The J call may be mistaken, given a closer DNA end match to TRBJ2-7. CDR3 length equals 14 residues. CDR1 and CDR2 from the germline V gene are DFQATT and SNEGSKA (reference sequence). The CDR3 DNA is TGCAGTGCTGGGCCGGAGCGGGGTTACAATGAGCAGTACTTC. This sequence encodes CSAGPERGYNEQYF.

The chain uses TRBV3-1 and TRBJ1-2, with D perhaps matching TRBD1 (6 bases). This CDR3 spans 15 amino acids. Germline values: CDR1 LGHDT, CDR2 YNNKEL (reference sequence). The germline V and J ends were trimmed by 4 bases and 4 bases, with 16 bases remaining between them. The CDR3 is CASSRDDRQTYGYTF. In nucleotides, the CDR3 is TGTGCCAGCAGCCGCGACGACAGGCAAACCTATGGCTACACCTTC.

J is TRBJ2-7 and V is TRBV20-1; 8 nucleotides match TRBD1. Looked up from germline, CDR1 is DFQATT and CDR2 is SNEGSKA (reference sequence). The CDR3 has 11 amino acids. V dropped 7 bases and J dropped 6; count of bases not matched to a gene: 5. The CDR3 DNA is TGCAGTGTCCAGGGGGCGGGCGAGCAGTACTTC. Encoded protein: CSVQGAGEQYF.

The chain links TRBV29-1 to TRBJ2-7; 13 bases agree with TRBD2. V shed 4 bases and J 7 bases; nucleotides not matched to a gene: 13. Germline V gene data show CDR1 as SQVTM and CDR2 as ANQGSEA. The CDR3 spans 16 residues. The CDR3 here is CSVVTSRTSGSAEQYF. In DNA form, the CDR3 reads TGCAGCGTTGTGACTTCCCGGACTAGCGGGAGTGCAGAGCAGTACTTC.

J is TRBJ2-7 and V is TRBV4-2, with TRBD2 identical over 8 bases. The CDR3 covers 17 residues. V lost 4 bases, J lost 3 bases, and 14 bases stayed unmatched. Germline CDR1 LGHNA, CDR2 YNFKEQ. As DNA, the CDR3 is TGTGCCAGCAGCCGCCCGATGGTAGCTAGCGGGCTCTACGAGCAGTACTTC. Protein product: CASSRPMVASGLYEQYF.

V gene TRBV5-1 combines with J gene TRBJ2-7; a weak D match, TRBD1 (7 bases). With the DNA end fitting TRBJ2-4 better, the J assignment may be wrong. Germline CDR1 and CDR2: SGHRS and YFSETQ. This CDR3 has 18 residues. CDR3 bases: TGCGCCAGCAGCTTGGTAGGGGGGCGACAGGGAATGGAAAACATTCAGTACTTC. This gives the protein CASSLVGGRQGMENIQYF.

This clonotype is a singleton in its sample. The chain links TRBV29-1 to TRBJ2-3; 7 bases fit TRBD1. This CDR3 is built from 14 residues. V trimming: 5 bases; J trimming: 2 bases; junction bases outside the gene matches: 7. Looked up from germline, CDR1 is SQVTM and CDR2 is ANQGSEA. CDR3 loop: CSVTPGQTTDTQYF. The CDR3 region has the DNA TGCAGCGTTACACCGGGACAGACCACAGATACGCAGTATTTT.

V gene TRBV29-1 combines with J gene TRBJ2-7, with D unresolved. Germline assignment: CDR1 SQVTM and CDR2 ANQGSEA. This CDR3 contains 14 residues. V lost 7 bases to trimming and J lost 5 bases, with 21 bases between them. The CDR3 loop reads CSAVNPGSAHEQYF. The CDR3 DNA is TGCAGCGCAGTTAATCCCGGGTCTGCCCACGAGCAGTACTTC.